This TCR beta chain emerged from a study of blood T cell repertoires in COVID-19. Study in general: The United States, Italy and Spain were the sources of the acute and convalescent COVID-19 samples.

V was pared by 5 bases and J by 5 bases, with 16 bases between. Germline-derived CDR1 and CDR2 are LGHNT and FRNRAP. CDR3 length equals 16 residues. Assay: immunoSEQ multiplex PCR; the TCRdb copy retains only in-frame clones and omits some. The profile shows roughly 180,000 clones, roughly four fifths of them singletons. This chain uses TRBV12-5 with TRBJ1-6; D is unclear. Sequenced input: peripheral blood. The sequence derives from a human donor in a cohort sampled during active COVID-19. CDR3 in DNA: TGTGCTAGTGGTCAACAGAGCTATCTTGATAATTCACCCCTCCACTTT. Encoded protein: CASGQQSYLDNSPLHF.